This TCR beta chain was retrieved from a study of cytomegalovirus exposure and HLA in healthy donors (dated by TCRdb to 2017 to 2019). Regarding the study in general: According to a later analysis, one platform produced both the roughly 120 validation repertoires and the 670 or so repertoires of the first cohort. A separate validation cohort of 100 to 150 different subjects was used in addition to the roughly 620-subject first cohort. The study was designed to test whether signatures of past pathogen exposure could be identified by cataloging public T cell receptors. The study combined high-throughput TCR immunosequencing, statistical association of individual TCRs with disease status, and machine learning to predict cytomegalovirus infection status. Findings and caveats that apply to the study as a whole: The validation cohort had no HLA typing available for a later analysis, so co-occurrence within that cohort was assessed over all 120 or so repertoires. Across donors, most TCR sequences were observed very rarely, whereas some public TCRs were present in many individuals. Subsequent analysis determined that TCRs grouped into clusters in the first cohort also showed a tendency toward co-occurrence across the 130 or so validation repertoires, and approximately 93% of cluster scores exceeded 0. A few of the identified cytomegalovirus-associated TCR beta chains were confirmed in vitro to be specific for cytomegalovirus antigens. It was suggested by the authors that the approach could potentially be generalized to other disease states and immunological phenotypes. The study gave a list of some 150 TCR beta chains associated with cytomegalovirus. The classifier was reported to diagnose cytomegalovirus status with high specificity and sensitivity in both the original and validation cohorts.

Donors formed part of the validation cohort, which comprised over a hundred subjects and was distinct from the first cohort of some 700 subjects. Library creation used the immunoSEQ multiplex PCR assay. Per the source publication's procedure: A statistical classification framework was built to diagnose cytomegalovirus status from the catalog of TCR beta chain sequences. The clones in this table, taken by TCRdb from immuneACCESS, are in-frame only. Not every clone is retained; where verified, under half of the shortfall comes from an unresolved V gene, and the cause of the rest is unknown. D and trimming were read from the DNA, whereas the V and J calls and clone size are those reported in that table. For this sample there are approximately 120,000 clones; 85% to 90% appear just once. Clones ranked in the top ten supply 1.1% of the sample. V sheds 10 bases and J sheds 8 bases, leaving 18 bases between their ends. From the cysteine up to the phenylalanine, the CDR3 has a length of 13 residues. The entry retains the CDR3 DNA only, 39 bases that are in frame from base 1. As encoded in the germline V gene, CDR1 is MDHEN while CDR2 is SYDVKM.

With regard to this clone: Its antigen target is currently unknown. Base qualities are missing; no much larger clone stands one base away.

The material sequenced was PBMCs. This clonotype was obtained from a woman aged 18-29 years in good health and CMV-seronegative. Rearrangement joined TRBV28 to TRBJ1-3, with the D gene not confidently named. Here the CDR3 is given as CATSLLAVDTIYF. The sequence in DNA is TGTGCCACCTCATTGCTCGCGGTCGACACCATATATTTT. Beyond the CDR3, the reference TRBV28 and TRBJ1-3 genes provide the residues; the full variable domain reads: DVKVTQSSRYLVKRTGEKVFLECVQDMDHENMFWYRQDPGLGLRLIYFSYDVKMKEKGDIPEGYSVSREKKERFSLILESASTNQTSMYLCATSLLAVDTIYFGEGSWLTVV.